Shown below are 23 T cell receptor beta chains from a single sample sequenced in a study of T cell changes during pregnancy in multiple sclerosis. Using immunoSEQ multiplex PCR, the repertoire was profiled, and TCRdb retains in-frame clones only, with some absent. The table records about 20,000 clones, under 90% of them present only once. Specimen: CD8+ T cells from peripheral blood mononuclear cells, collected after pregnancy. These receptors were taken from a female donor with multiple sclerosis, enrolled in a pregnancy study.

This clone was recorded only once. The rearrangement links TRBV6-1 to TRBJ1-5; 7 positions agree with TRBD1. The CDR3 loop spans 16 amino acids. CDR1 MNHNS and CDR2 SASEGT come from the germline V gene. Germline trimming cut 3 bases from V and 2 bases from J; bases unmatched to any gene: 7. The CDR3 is CASSEVEGAGNQPQHF. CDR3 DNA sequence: TGTGCCAGCAGTGAGGTGGAGGGGGCTGGCAATCAGCCCCAGCATTTT.

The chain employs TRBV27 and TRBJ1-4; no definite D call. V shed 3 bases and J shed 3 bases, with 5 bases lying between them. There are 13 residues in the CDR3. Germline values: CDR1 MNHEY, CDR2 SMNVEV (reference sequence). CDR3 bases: TGTGCCAGCAGTTTCGCGGCTAATGAAAAACTGTTTTTT. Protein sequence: CASSFAANEKLFF.

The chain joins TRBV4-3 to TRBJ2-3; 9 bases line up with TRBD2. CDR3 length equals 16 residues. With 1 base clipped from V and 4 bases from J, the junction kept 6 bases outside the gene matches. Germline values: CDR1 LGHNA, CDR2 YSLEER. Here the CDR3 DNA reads TGCGCCAGCAGCCAAGGACGCGCGGGGGGGGCAGATACGCAGTATTTT. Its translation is CASSQGRAGGADTQYF.

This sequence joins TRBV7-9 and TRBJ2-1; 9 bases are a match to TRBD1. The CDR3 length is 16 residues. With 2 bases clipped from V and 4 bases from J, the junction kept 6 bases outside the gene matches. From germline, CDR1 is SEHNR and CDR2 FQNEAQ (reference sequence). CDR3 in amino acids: CASSLPTGTGYNEQFF. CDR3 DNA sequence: TGTGCCAGCAGCTTACCGACCGGGACAGGGTACAATGAGCAGTTCTTC.

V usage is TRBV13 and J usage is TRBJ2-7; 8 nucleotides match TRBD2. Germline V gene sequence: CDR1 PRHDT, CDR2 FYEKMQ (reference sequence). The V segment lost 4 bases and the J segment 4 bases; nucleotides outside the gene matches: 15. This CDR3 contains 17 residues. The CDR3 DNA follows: TGTGCCAGCAGCTCCGCCCTGGAGTCGGGGGGGCTTTACGAGCAGTACTTC. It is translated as CASSSALESGGLYEQYF.

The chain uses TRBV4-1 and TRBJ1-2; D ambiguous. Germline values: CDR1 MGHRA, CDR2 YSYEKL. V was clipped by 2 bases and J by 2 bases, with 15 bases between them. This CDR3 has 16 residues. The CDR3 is CASSQLLGAVNYGYTF. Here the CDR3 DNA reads TGCGCCAGCAGCCAACTACTCGGCGCGGTGAACTATGGCTACACCTTC.

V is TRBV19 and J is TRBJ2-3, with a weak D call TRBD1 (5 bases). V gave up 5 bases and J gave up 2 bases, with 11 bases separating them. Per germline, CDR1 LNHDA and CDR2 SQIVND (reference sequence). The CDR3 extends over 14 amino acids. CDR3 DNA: TGTGCCAGTAGTTGGCGACAGTACACAGATACGCAGTATTTT. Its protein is CASSWRQYTDTQYF.

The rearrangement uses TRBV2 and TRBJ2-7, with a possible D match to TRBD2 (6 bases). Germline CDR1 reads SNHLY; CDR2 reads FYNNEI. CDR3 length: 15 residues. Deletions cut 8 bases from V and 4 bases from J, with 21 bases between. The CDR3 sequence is CASSPLAGRIYEQYF. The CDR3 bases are TGTGCCAGCTCACCTCTCGCGGGGAGAATATACGAGCAGTACTTC.

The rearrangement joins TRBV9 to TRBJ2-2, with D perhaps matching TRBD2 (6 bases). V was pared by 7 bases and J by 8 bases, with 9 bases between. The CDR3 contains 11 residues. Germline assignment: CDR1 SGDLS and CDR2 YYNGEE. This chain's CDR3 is CASARGGELFF. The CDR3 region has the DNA TGTGCCAGCGCCCGGGGGGGGGAGCTGTTTTTT.

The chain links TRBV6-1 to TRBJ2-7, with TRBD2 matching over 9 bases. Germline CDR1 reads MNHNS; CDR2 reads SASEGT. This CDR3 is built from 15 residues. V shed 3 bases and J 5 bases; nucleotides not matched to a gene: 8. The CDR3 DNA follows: TGTGCCAGCAGTGATAGCTTAGCGGGAGCGCACGAGCAGTACTTC. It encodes CASSDSLAGAHEQYF.

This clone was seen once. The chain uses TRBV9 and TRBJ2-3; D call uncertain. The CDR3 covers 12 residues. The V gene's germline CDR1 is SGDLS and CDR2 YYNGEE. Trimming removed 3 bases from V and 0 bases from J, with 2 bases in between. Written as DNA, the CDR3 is TGTGCCAGCAGCGCTAGCACAGATACGCAGTATTTT. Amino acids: CASSASTDTQYF.

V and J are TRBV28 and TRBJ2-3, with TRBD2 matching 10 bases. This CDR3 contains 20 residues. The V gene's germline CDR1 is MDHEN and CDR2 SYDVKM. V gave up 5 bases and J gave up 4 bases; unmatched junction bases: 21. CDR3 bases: TGTGCCAGCAGTACCGCCGGACTAGCGGACCTAAGGCTGTGGGCAGATACGCAGTATTTT. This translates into CASSTAGLADLRLWADTQYF.

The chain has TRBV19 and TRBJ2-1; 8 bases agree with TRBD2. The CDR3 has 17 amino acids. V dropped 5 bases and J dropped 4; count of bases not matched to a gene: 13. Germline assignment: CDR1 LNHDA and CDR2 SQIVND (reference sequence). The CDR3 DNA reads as TGTGCCAGTAGTCCACCGGGGGTTAGCGGGGATTACAATGAGCAGTTCTTC. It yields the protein CASSPPGVSGDYNEQFF.

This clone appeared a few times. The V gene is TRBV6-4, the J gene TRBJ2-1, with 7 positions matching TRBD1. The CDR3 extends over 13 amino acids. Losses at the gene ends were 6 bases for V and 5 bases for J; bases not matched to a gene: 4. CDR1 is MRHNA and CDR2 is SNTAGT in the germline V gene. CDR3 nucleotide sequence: TGTGCCAGCAGCCAGACAGGGAACAATGAGCAGTTCTTC. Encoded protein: CASSQTGNNEQFF.

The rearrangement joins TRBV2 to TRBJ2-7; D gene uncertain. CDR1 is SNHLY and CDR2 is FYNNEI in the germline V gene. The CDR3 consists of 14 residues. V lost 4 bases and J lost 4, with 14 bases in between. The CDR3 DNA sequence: TGTGCCAGCAGTGCAGGTTTCGAGTGGTACGAGCAGTACTTC. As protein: CASSAGFEWYEQYF.

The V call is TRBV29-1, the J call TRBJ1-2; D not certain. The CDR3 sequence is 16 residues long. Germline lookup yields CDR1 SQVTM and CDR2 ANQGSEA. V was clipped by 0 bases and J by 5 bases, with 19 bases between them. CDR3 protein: CSVEDIGSPFLYGYTF. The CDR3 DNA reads TGCAGCGTTGAAGATATCGGGTCTCCCTTCCTATATGGCTACACCTTC.

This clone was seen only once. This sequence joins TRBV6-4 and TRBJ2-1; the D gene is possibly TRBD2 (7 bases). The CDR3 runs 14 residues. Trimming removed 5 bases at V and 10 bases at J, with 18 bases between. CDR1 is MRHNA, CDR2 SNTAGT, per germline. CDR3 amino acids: CASSRGEHSGEQFF. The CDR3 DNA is TGTGCCAGCAGTAGGGGGGAGCATAGCGGGGAGCAGTTCTTC.

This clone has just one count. CDR3 DNA: TGTGCCACCAGCCCCCGGCGGGGGAGTTTCAATGAGCAGTTCTTC. Protein: CATSPRRGSFNEQFF. This rearrangement joins TRBV15 to TRBJ2-1, with 7 positions matching TRBD2. Trimming removed 5 bases from V and 6 bases from J; junction bases left unmatched: 10. Germline V gene data show CDR1 as LNHNV and CDR2 as YYDKDF (reference sequence). The CDR3 consists of 15 residues.

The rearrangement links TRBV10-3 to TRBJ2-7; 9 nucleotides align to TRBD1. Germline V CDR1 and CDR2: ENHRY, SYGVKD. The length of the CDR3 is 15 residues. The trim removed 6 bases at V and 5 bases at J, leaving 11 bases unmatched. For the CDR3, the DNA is TGTGCCATCAGACCCAAGGGACAGGGAAGCGACGAGCAGTACTTC. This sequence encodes CAIRPKGQGSDEQYF.

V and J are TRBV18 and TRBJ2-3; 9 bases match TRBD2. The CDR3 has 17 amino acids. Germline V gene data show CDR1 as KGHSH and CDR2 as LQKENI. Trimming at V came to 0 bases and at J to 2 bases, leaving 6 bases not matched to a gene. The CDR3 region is CASSPPSGGLHTDTQYF. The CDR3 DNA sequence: TGTGCCAGCTCACCACCAAGCGGGGGGCTACACACAGATACGCAGTATTTT.

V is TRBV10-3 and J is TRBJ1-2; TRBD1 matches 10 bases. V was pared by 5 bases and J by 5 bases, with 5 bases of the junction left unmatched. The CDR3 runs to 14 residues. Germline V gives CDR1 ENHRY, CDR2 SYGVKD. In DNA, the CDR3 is TGTGCCATCAGTTCGGGACAGGGGATGTATGGCTACACCTTC. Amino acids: CAISSGQGMYGYTF.

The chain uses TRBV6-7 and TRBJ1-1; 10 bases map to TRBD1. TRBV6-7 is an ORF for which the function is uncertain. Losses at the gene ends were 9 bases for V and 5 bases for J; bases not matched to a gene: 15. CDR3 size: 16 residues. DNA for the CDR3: TGTGCCAGATGGAAGGGAGCGGGACAGGGGCTTACTGAAGCTTTCTTT. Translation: CARWKGAGQGLTEAFF.

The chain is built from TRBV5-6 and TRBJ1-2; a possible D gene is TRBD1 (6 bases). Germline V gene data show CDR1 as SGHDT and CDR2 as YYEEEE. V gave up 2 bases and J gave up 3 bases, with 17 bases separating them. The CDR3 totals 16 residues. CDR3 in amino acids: CASSFKDSEIHYGYTF. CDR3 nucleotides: TGTGCCAGCAGCTTTAAGGACAGTGAGATTCACTATGGCTACACCTTC.